This passage covers 18 T cell receptor beta chains from one sample sequenced in a study of identical twins. TCRdb re-called the 5' RACE reads with MiXCR, one entry per CDR3 protein. The table includes more than 400,000 distinct CDR3 sequences, about 16% detected once. The sample was also reused in another study, on yellow fever vaccine responses in identical twins.

What was sequenced was CD4+ T cells sorted from blood. Receptors originate from a woman between 18 and 29 years old in good health.

The sample holds a few counts of this clonotype. The chain combines TRBV12-3 or TRBV12-4 with TRBJ2-1; 8 bases match TRBD2. V lost 7 bases to trimming and J lost 7 bases; unmatched junction nucleotides: 9. The CDR3 has 14 amino acids. CDR3 sequence (DNA): TGTGCCAGCACTACTCGGGGGGGCGGGAATGAGCAGTTCTTC. It specifies CASTTRGGGNEQFF.

The chain couples TRBV28 to TRBJ1-1; D is perhaps TRBD1 (6 bases). Germline lookup yields CDR1 MDHEN and CDR2 SYDVKM. V lost 3 bases, J lost 0 bases, and 11 bases lay in between. CDR3 length: 15 residues. CDR3 amino acids: CASSFSDRLNTEAFF. The CDR3 DNA is TGTGCCAGCAGTTTTTCTGACAGGCTGAACACTGAAGCTTTCTTT.

This clonotype was detected a few times. The J gene is TRBJ2-5, the V gene TRBV11-2; a possible D gene is TRBD2 (5 bases). Germline V gene sequence: CDR1 SGHAT, CDR2 FQNNGV. The V gene lost 0 bases and the J gene lost 6 bases, with 17 bases spanning the gap. This CDR3 is 16 amino acids long. CDR3: CASSLDRGLKVKTQYF. Written as DNA, the CDR3 is TGTGCCAGCAGCTTAGATCGAGGGCTAAAGGTGAAGACCCAGTACTTC. The full variable domain, in which reference TRBV11-2 and TRBJ2-5 provide the parts outside the CDR3, is EAGVAQSPRYKIIEKRQSVAFWCNPISGHATLYWYQQILGQGPKLLIQFQNNGVVDDSQLPKDRFSAERLKGVDSTLKIQPAKLEDSAVYLCASSLDRGLKVKTQYFGPGTRLLVL.

The chain joins TRBV24-1 to TRBJ2-3; D is uncertain. V lost 5 bases and J lost 1, with 9 bases in between. This CDR3 has 14 residues. Germline V gene lookup returns CDR1 KGHDR and CDR2 SFDVKD. CDR3 DNA sequence: TGTGCCACCAGTGCCCCGATGGGCACAGATACGCAGTATTTT. It codes for CATSAPMGTDTQYF.

V usage is TRBV7-2 and J usage is TRBJ2-3, with D maybe TRBD2 (5 bases). There are 15 residues in the CDR3. CDR1 is SGHTA, CDR2 FQGNSA, per germline. Trimming took off 1 base at V and 4 bases at J, with 12 bases between the two ends. CDR3 nucleotides: TGTGCCAGCAGCTTAGGGAGGAGTCCCCCAGATACGCAGTATTTT. Amino acids: CASSLGRSPPDTQYF.

This clonotype was seen a handful of times. The rearrangement uses TRBV14 and TRBJ1-1, with D tentatively TRBD1 (5 bases). This CDR3 region has 16 residues. The germline V gene encodes CDR1 SGHDN and CDR2 FVKESK. Trimming cost V 0 bases and J 2 bases, with 13 bases left between them. The CDR3 DNA is TGTGCCAGCAGCCAAGATTTTGGCAGGGTAAACACTGAAGCTTTCTTT. Translated, it gives CASSQDFGRVNTEAFF.

A few counts support this clonotype. V usage is TRBV12-3 or TRBV12-4 and J usage is TRBJ2-5; 12 nucleotides match TRBD2. The CDR3 has 16 residues. Trimming took 5 bases from V and 1 from J; bases not matched to a gene: 5. CDR3 sequence reads: CASSTTSGRPQETQYF. In DNA form, the CDR3 reads TGTGCCAGCAGTACGACTAGCGGGAGACCCCAAGAGACCCAGTACTTC.

V gene TRBV20-1 combines with J gene TRBJ2-2, with D possibly called TRBD1 or TRBD2 (5 bases each). Per germline, CDR1 DFQATT and CDR2 SNEGSKA (reference sequence). The CDR3 has 14 amino acids. The germline V and J ends were trimmed by 0 bases and 4 bases, with 9 bases remaining between them. This CDR3 is CSAREGVITGELFF. DNA of the CDR3: TGCAGTGCTAGAGAGGGGGTTATCACCGGGGAGCTGTTTTTT.

This sequence joins TRBV7-9 and TRBJ2-7, with a possible D match to TRBD1 (5 bases). This CDR3 is built from 15 residues. V gave up 1 base and J gave up 3 bases, with 13 bases separating them. Germline V gene sequence: CDR1 SEHNR, CDR2 FQNEAQ (reference sequence). CDR3 nucleotides: TGTGCCAGCAGCTTAGTATCAGGGTACCTCTACGAGCAGTACTTC. Translating it yields CASSLVSGYLYEQYF.

In its sample, this clonotype was seen a few times. The gene calls are TRBV20-1 and TRBJ1-5; tentatively, D is TRBD1 (5 bases). Germline V gene sequence: CDR1 DFQATT, CDR2 SNEGSKA (reference sequence). V was clipped by 2 bases and J by 9 bases, with 23 bases between them. This CDR3 contains 16 residues. The CDR3 bases are TGCAGTGCTAGACTCGCGTGGGGGACTCGGACCTCGCCCCAGCATTTT. Amino acid sequence: CSARLAWGTRTSPQHF.

The chain joins TRBV6-1 to TRBJ1-1; D perhaps matches TRBD1 (6 bases). The V and J ends lost 7 bases and 7 bases respectively, with 22 bases between them. The germline V gene encodes CDR1 MNHNS and CDR2 SASEGT. This CDR3 is built from 15 residues. The DNA of the CDR3 is TGTGCCAGCACTCTAGAAGTGGGGGCCCACCTTGAAGCTTTCTTT. Protein: CASTLEVGAHLEAFF.

This clonotype was picked up a small number of times. Germline is not matched at one junction end, which may reflect a read error. The rearrangement links TRBV28 to TRBJ2-7; 8 nucleotides align to TRBD1. Germline CDR1 is MDHEN and CDR2 is SYDVKM. CDR3 size: 16 residues. Written as DNA, the CDR3 is TGTGCCAGCAGTATATGGGGGAGATTGACAGGGGAAGAGCAGTACTTC. Translation: CASSIWGRLTGEEQYF.

The chain carries TRBV12-3 or TRBV12-4 and TRBJ2-1; the match to TRBD2 covers 11 bases. Trimming cost V 10 bases and J 8 bases; bases outside gene matches: 25. The CDR3 sequence is 19 residues long. The CDR3 sequence: CAIRTKRRGLAGGMDEQFF. CDR3 DNA: TGTGCCATCAGGACAAAAAGAAGGGGCCTAGCGGGAGGAATGGATGAGCAGTTCTTC.

This clonotype has more than one count but fewer than ten. J is TRBJ1-1 and V is TRBV3-1; TRBD1 is a possible D gene (6 bases). Germline V gene data show CDR1 as LGHDT and CDR2 as YNNKEL (reference sequence). This CDR3 is 14 amino acids long. Trimming left V 4 bases short and J 5 bases short, with 14 bases between. The CDR3 region has the DNA TGTGCCAGCAGCCGAACAGGGAGTGGTACTGAAGCTTTCTTT. As protein: CASSRTGSGTEAFF.

The chain has TRBV20-1 and TRBJ2-1; 7 positions agree with TRBD2. The ends lost 8 bases at V and 6 bases at J; junction bases unmatched: 7. This CDR3 has 12 amino acids. CDR1 DFQATT and CDR2 SNEGSKA come from the germline V gene (reference sequence). As DNA, the CDR3 is TGCAGTTGGGCGGGAGTCCCCAATGAGCAGTTCTTC. This translates into CSWAGVPNEQFF.

The V and J genes are TRBV28 and TRBJ2-5, with 10 nucleotides matching TRBD1. CDR1 and CDR2 (germline): MDHEN, SYDVKM. The V segment lost 2 bases and the J segment 5 bases; nucleotides outside the gene matches: 11. The CDR3 has 17 residues. The CDR3 nucleotides read TGTGCCAGCAGTTTAATGGGGACAGGGGTCCTCCAGGAGACCCAGTACTTC. It encodes CASSLMGTGVLQETQYF.

This clonotype was detected a few times. The V gene is TRBV5-1, the J gene TRBJ2-1; D is uncertain. The V gene's germline CDR1 is SGHRS and CDR2 YFSETQ. V shed 0 bases and J shed 7 bases, with 11 bases lying between them. The CDR3 consists of 14 residues. The CDR3 nucleotides are TGCGCCAGCAGCTTGGGTGGCCTGAATAATGAGCAGTTCTTC. Protein: CASSLGGLNNEQFF.

The chain has TRBV12-5 and TRBJ2-2; 8 bases are a match to TRBD2. After removal of 2 bases from V and 6 bases from J, the junction contained 8 bases not matched to a gene. The CDR3 spans 16 residues. Germline V gene sequence: CDR1 LGHNT, CDR2 FRNRAP. The CDR3 here is CASGLPLASGPGELFF. The CDR3 DNA reads as TGTGCTAGTGGTTTGCCCCTGGCTAGCGGGCCCGGGGAGCTGTTTTTT.